The clone carrying this T cell receptor beta chain has a handful of counts. Its cognate antigen is unknown. Sequenced by immunoSEQ multiplex PCR; TCRdb stores in-frame clones only, minus some. The data hold about 120,000 clones, with about 90% observed a single time. Germline V gives CDR1 WSHSY, CDR2 SAAADI. The CDR3 covers 15 residues. The junction had 9 bases not matched to a gene; V was cut back by 7 bases and J by 5 bases. The sample belongs to a study of T cell responses to AZD1222 COVID-19 vaccine. Regarding the study as a whole: Targets within unmutated variant regions were reportedly found for nearly half of spike-specific TCRs. A mostly white British donor set with more females was recruited, and clonal diversity was possibly underestimated.

The specimen comprised peripheral blood, sampled on day 0 of AZD1222 vaccination. The rearrangement links TRBV10-2 to TRBJ2-2, with 8 bases lining up with TRBD2. This TCR was sampled from an adult in good health. For the CDR3, the DNA is TGCGCCAGCAAGGGGGGGACTAGAAGAACCGGGGAGCTGTTTTTT. Its translation is CASKGGTRRTGELFF.